This passage covers 17 T cell receptor beta chains from one sample sequenced in a study of shared clonotypes between healthy human individuals. The protocol was immunoSEQ multiplex PCR, while the TCRdb copy is restricted to in-frame clones and leaves out a portion. The sample shows about 1.5 million clones, approximately 98% of them seen only once. Sample: naive CD4+ T cells sorted from blood. Specified subset: CD45RA+ positively selected. These receptors all stem from a man between 25 and 39 years old in good health.

The chain employs TRBV28 and TRBJ2-7; D might be TRBD1 (7 bases). V was trimmed by 7 bases and J by 0 bases, leaving 19 bases between them. CDR1 and CDR2 (germline): MDHEN, SYDVKM. CDR3 length: 16 amino acids. CDR3 amino acids: CASTSGGQRSSYEQYF. The CDR3 region has the DNA TGTGCCAGCACCTCCGGGGGACAGAGGAGCTCCTACGAGCAGTACTTC.

The rearrangement uses TRBV7-8 and TRBJ2-1; 7 bases align to TRBD1. CDR3 length: 16 amino acids. V shed 6 bases, J shed 3 bases, and the junction held 11 bases outside the gene matches. CDR1 and CDR2 from the germline V gene are SGHVS and FQNEAQ. The CDR3 loop reads CASRPQAQGDYNEQFF. In DNA, the CDR3 is TGTGCCAGCAGGCCCCAGGCGCAGGGGGACTACAATGAGCAGTTCTTC.

CDR3 sequence: CASSIGSGTGIDNEQFF. Here the CDR3 DNA reads TGTGCCAGTAGTATAGGATCCGGGACAGGGATTGACAATGAGCAGTTCTTC. The chain recombines TRBV19 with TRBJ2-1, with 9 bases aligning to TRBD1. Unmatched junction bases numbered 9, after V lost 1 base and J lost 5 bases. This CDR3 contains 17 residues. The germline CDR1 and CDR2 sequences are LNHDA and SQIVND (reference sequence).

The V and J genes are TRBV5-6 and TRBJ2-3; perhaps TRBD2 as D (6 bases). The CDR3 length is 16 residues. From germline, CDR1 is SGHDT and CDR2 YYEEEE. Between the trimmed V and J ends, which lost 0 bases and 5 bases, there was a span of 16 bases. CDR3 protein: CASSLAKLRRGDTQYF. In DNA, the CDR3 is TGTGCCAGCAGCTTGGCCAAGCTCCGGAGGGGAGATACGCAGTATTTT.

V and J are TRBV5-4 and TRBJ1-2; possible D gene TRBD1, 6 bases. V was clipped by 7 bases and J by 0 bases, with 22 bases between them. The CDR3 totals 17 residues. Germline CDR1 is SGHNT and CDR2 is YYREEE (reference sequence). This CDR3 reads CASLEGRGRVANYGYTF. The DNA for the CDR3 is TGTGCCAGCTTGGAAGGCCGGGGGCGCGTCGCTAACTATGGCTACACCTTC.

This chain links TRBV27 with TRBJ2-1; tentative D call: TRBD1 (5 bases). The CDR3 is made up of 14 amino acids. V shed 10 bases and J shed 2 bases, with 15 bases lying between them. Germline-derived CDR1 and CDR2 are MNHEY and SMNVEV (reference sequence). CDR3 coding DNA: TGTGCCACCAGGGTCGCAGGAGCCTACAATGAGCAGTTCTTC. Translated, it gives CATRVAGAYNEQFF.

This clone has only one observation. This sequence joins TRBV20-1 and TRBJ1-1; D may be TRBD1 (5 bases). With 3 bases removed from V and 10 bases from J, the gap between germline ends came to 12 bases. Germline CDR1 reads DFQATT; CDR2 reads SNEGSKA (reference sequence). The CDR3 length is 11 residues. The CDR3 DNA is TGCAGTGCTAGGGGGACTAGCGGAGCTTTCTTT. Translating gives CSARGTSGAFF.

The chain employs TRBV27 and TRBJ2-5; perhaps TRBD2 as D (7 bases). The CDR3 has 13 amino acids. V shed 7 bases and J shed 4 bases, with 13 bases lying between them. Germline-derived CDR1 and CDR2 are MNHEY and SMNVEV (reference sequence). The CDR3 here is CASNPRGGETQYF. The CDR3 DNA reads TGTGCCAGCAATCCTAGGGGGGGAGAGACCCAGTACTTC.

The chain couples TRBV27 to TRBJ2-1; TRBD2 aligns across 8 bases. The V segment lost 2 bases and the J segment 4 bases; nucleotides outside the gene matches: 7. CDR1 is MNHEY, CDR2 SMNVEV, per germline (reference sequence). The CDR3 has 16 residues. In DNA form, the CDR3 reads TGTGCCAGCAGTTTACGAGTAGCGGGATTTTACAATGAGCAGTTCTTC. Translating gives CASSLRVAGFYNEQFF.

The chain is built from TRBV5-1 and TRBJ2-7, with 9 bases identical to TRBD2. Per germline, CDR1 SGHRS and CDR2 YFSETQ. V dropped 0 bases and J dropped 3; count of bases not matched to a gene: 4. The CDR3 runs to 15 residues. The CDR3 is CASSLESSGNYEQYF. CDR3 DNA: TGCGCCAGCAGCTTGGAGTCTAGCGGGAACTACGAGCAGTACTTC.

This clone was counted a single time. The sample carries other DNA sequences with the same CDR3. The rearrangement links TRBV19 to TRBJ2-1, with 7 bases aligning to TRBD1. V lost 3 bases to trimming and J lost 0 bases; unmatched junction nucleotides: 2. Germline V CDR1 and CDR2: LNHDA, SQIVND (reference sequence). CDR3 length: 15 amino acids. The chain's CDR3 is CASSIGDSSYNEQFF. The CDR3 DNA reads TGTGCCAGTAGTATTGGGGACAGCTCCTACAATGAGCAGTTCTTC.

The V and J genes are TRBV5-8 and TRBJ1-5; no definite D call. Germline CDR1 reads SGHTS; CDR2 reads YDEGEE. This CDR3 is built from 13 residues. Trimming pared 1 base from V and 4 bases from J, leaving 6 bases between. The CDR3 nucleotides are TGTGCCAGCAGCTTGATACGGAATCAGCCCCAGCATTTT. Protein: CASSLIRNQPQHF.

The rearrangement links TRBV19 to TRBJ2-7; D is uncertain. Germline V gene lookup returns CDR1 LNHDA and CDR2 SQIVND (reference sequence). V dropped 5 bases and J dropped 6 bases, with 14 bases sitting between them. The CDR3 spans 13 residues. The CDR3 protein is CASSFLSEGEQYF. The CDR3 DNA reads TGTGCCAGTAGTTTTTTAAGTGAAGGCGAGCAGTACTTC.

CDR3 region: CASRAFSGDNQPQHF. DNA of the CDR3: TGTGCCAGTAGGGCATTTTCAGGTGACAATCAGCCCCAGCATTTT. This rearrangement joins TRBV19 to TRBJ1-5; D ambiguous. The germline V gene has CDR1 LNHDA and CDR2 SQIVND (reference sequence). Trimming stripped 6 bases from V and 3 bases from J, with 15 bases between. The CDR3 extends over 15 amino acids.

The chain has TRBV7-2 and TRBJ1-1, with D unclear. V was clipped by 1 base and J by 8 bases, with 14 bases between them. This CDR3 comprises 14 residues. Germline lookup yields CDR1 SGHTA and CDR2 FQGNSA. The CDR3 DNA is TGTGCCAGCAGCTTAGTAGGCCGAGCAGCCGAAGCTTTCTTT. Residues: CASSLVGRAAEAFF.

The genes are TRBV15 and TRBJ2-3; D not resolved. CDR1 and CDR2 (germline): LNHNV, YYDKDF (reference sequence). The length of the CDR3 is 13 residues. V lost 8 bases to trimming and J lost 0 bases, with 9 bases between them. CDR3 region: CATEITSTDTQYF. CDR3 coding DNA: TGTGCCACCGAAATTACTAGCACAGATACGCAGTATTTT. The variable domain in full, with the rest retrieved from reference TRBV15 and TRBJ2-3, is DAMVIQNPRYQVTQFGKPVTLSCSQTLNHNVMYWYQQKSSQAPKLLFHYYDKDFNNEADTPDNFQSRRPNTSFCFLDIRSPGLGDTAMYLCATEITSTDTQYFGPGTRLTVL.

This chain connects TRBV7-3 to TRBJ2-1; 10 bases agree with TRBD1. The CDR3 contains 15 residues. Trimming removed 3 bases from V and 6 bases from J; junction bases left unmatched: 5. CDR1 is SGHTA, CDR2 FQGTGA, per germline. As DNA, the CDR3 is TGTGCCAGCAGCTTCGGGACAGGGGTAATCAATGAGCAGTTCTTC. Its translation: CASSFGTGVINEQFF. The variable domain in full, completed from reference TRBV7-3 and TRBJ2-1, reads GAGVSQTPSNKVTEKGKYVELRCDPISGHTALYWYRQSLGQGPEFLIYFQGTGAADDSGLPNDRFFAVRPEGSVSTLKIQRTERGDSAVYLCASSFGTGVINEQFFGPGTRLTVL.